What follows are 3 T cell receptor beta chains derived from one specimen sequenced in a study of Graves' ophthalmopathy and Graves' hyperthyroidism. RNA transcripts served as template for amplifying TCR beta CDR3 sequences. Second-round multiplex PCR came after first-round RT-PCR with HTBI primers. MiXCR, run by TCRdb on the multiplex PCR reads, gives a single entry per CDR3 protein. The sample lists some 410,000 distinct CDR3 sequences; under 25% were seen once. The specimen sequenced was peripheral blood. The receptors come from a woman aged 18 to 35 with stable Graves' hyperthyroidism.

This clonotype was found many times. The CDR3: CASSPRAGTGGAEFGTQYF. CDR3 DNA sequence: TGTGCCAGTAGTCCAAGGGCCGGGACAGGGGGCGCTGAATTCGGGACCCAGTACTTC. This chain uses TRBV19 with TRBJ2-5; 12 bases are a match to TRBD1. The V gene's germline CDR1 is LNHDA and CDR2 SQIVND (reference sequence). The V segment lost 5 bases and the J segment 7 bases; nucleotides outside the gene matches: 20. The CDR3 contains 19 residues.

The chain employs TRBV2 and TRBJ2-5, with 11 bases aligning to TRBD2. Trimming cost V 7 bases and J 5 bases; bases outside gene matches: 12. Per germline, CDR1 SNHLY and CDR2 FYNNEI. The CDR3 totals 16 residues. The CDR3: CASKQLAGGREETQYF. The CDR3 DNA reads TGTGCCAGCAAGCAGCTAGCGGGGGGAAGGGAGGAGACCCAGTACTTC.

This clonotype occurred many times. The chain employs TRBV6-5 and TRBJ2-7; 8 nucleotides agree with TRBD2. Trimming took 7 bases from V and 4 from J; bases not matched to a gene: 12. This CDR3 contains 15 residues. CDR1 is MNHEY and CDR2 is SVGAGI in the germline V gene. The CDR3 spells CASIQAPGTRYEQYF. CDR3 nucleotides: TGTGCCAGCATCCAAGCCCCCGGGACTAGGTACGAGCAGTACTTC.